Each of the 16 T cell receptor beta chains below was sequenced from the same sample in a study of cytomegalovirus exposure and HLA in healthy donors. Sequencing used immunoSEQ multiplex PCR; TCRdb keeps in-frame clones, though not all of them. This table holds about 200,000 clones, 88% found once. Sequenced material: PBMCs. The receptors come from a woman aged 18-30 years in good health and CMV-seronegative.

This chain connects TRBV6-6 to TRBJ1-2; D is possibly TRBD1 (5 bases). Germline lookup yields CDR1 MNHNY and CDR2 SVGAGI (reference sequence). V lost 2 bases, J lost 5 bases, and 12 bases lay in between. The CDR3 is made up of 14 amino acids. The CDR3 DNA is TGTGCCAGCAGTTACCCCAATACAGGTTATGGCTACACCTTC. This translates into CASSYPNTGYGYTF.

The chain couples TRBV29-1 to TRBJ2-1, with 8 bases aligning to TRBD2. V was clipped by 5 bases and J by 0 bases; unmatched bases: 6. The germline V gene encodes CDR1 SQVTM and CDR2 ANQGSEA. The CDR3 covers 15 residues. CDR3 nucleotide sequence: TGCAGCGTTCAGCGGGAGCCCGACTCCTACAATGAGCAGTTCTTC. It encodes CSVQREPDSYNEQFF.

This clone was observed once. The chain employs TRBV28 and TRBJ2-7; no clear D gene. In germline, CDR1 is MDHEN, CDR2 SYDVKM. The CDR3 totals 15 residues. V shed 1 base and J shed 3 bases, with 13 bases lying between them. Here the CDR3 DNA reads TGTGCCAGCAGTTTATCTACGGGTAGTATCTACGAGCAGTACTTC. Residues: CASSLSTGSIYEQYF.

The chain has TRBV9 and TRBJ2-5; D gene unclear. V dropped 3 bases and J dropped 1 base, with 10 bases sitting between them. The CDR3 runs 14 residues. Germline assignment: CDR1 SGDLS and CDR2 YYNGEE. Here the CDR3 DNA reads TGTGCCAGCAGCGGCACAACACCCCAAGAGACCCAGTACTTC. It specifies CASSGTTPQETQYF.

The chain links TRBV7-2 to TRBJ1-4; 9 nucleotides agree with TRBD1. This CDR3 region has 14 residues. V shed 5 bases, J shed 5 bases, and the junction held 3 bases outside the gene matches. Germline values: CDR1 SGHTA, CDR2 FQGNSA. The CDR3 is CASSLGQGNEKLFF. In DNA, the CDR3 is TGTGCCAGCAGCCTCGGACAGGGGAATGAAAAACTGTTTTTT.

This clone was recorded only once. The chain couples TRBV18 to TRBJ2-1, with 10 positions matching TRBD1. This CDR3 is built from 16 residues. Germline values: CDR1 KGHSH, CDR2 LQKENI. V shed 5 bases, J shed 7 bases, and the junction held 11 bases outside the gene matches. The CDR3 here is CASSSERQGAHNEQFF. The DNA for the CDR3 is TGTGCCAGCTCATCTGAACGACAGGGGGCGCATAATGAGCAGTTCTTC.

This sequence joins TRBV6-5 and TRBJ2-7; D remains ambiguous. Looked up from germline, CDR1 is MNHEY and CDR2 is SVGAGI. CDR3 length: 12 amino acids. V shed 6 bases and J shed 3 bases, with 9 bases lying between them. This CDR3 reads CASRRPGYEQYF. The CDR3 DNA sequence: TGTGCCAGCAGAAGACCAGGCTACGAGCAGTACTTC.

DNA for the CDR3: TGCGCCAGCAGCCAAGATTATAGGAACACTGAAGCTTTCTTT. This encodes CASSQDYRNTEAFF. V and J are TRBV4-3 and TRBJ1-1; D gene unclear. The V gene's germline CDR1 is LGHNA and CDR2 YSLEER. This CDR3 is built from 14 residues. The V and J ends lost 0 bases and 1 base respectively, with 6 bases between them.

V is TRBV5-5 and J is TRBJ2-7; possibly TRBD2 for D (6 bases). Germline V gene lookup returns CDR1 SGHKS and CDR2 YYEKEE (reference sequence). Trimming shortened V by 4 bases and J by 6 bases, and 20 bases separated the two germline ends. CDR3 length: 15 residues. As DNA, the CDR3 is TGTGCCAGCAGCCTAGCTTTGGCGGGGATGTTCGAGCAGTACTTC. It specifies CASSLALAGMFEQYF.

CDR3 in DNA: TGTGCCAGTAGTATACGCGGTGAAGCTTTCTTT. Protein: CASSIRGEAFF. The rearrangement links TRBV19 to TRBJ1-1; no definite D call. The CDR3 is made up of 11 amino acids. The germline CDR1 and CDR2 sequences are LNHDA and SQIVND (reference sequence). V lost 2 bases, J lost 7 bases, and 5 bases lay in between.

V usage is TRBV28 and J usage is TRBJ1-5, with D tentatively TRBD1 (5 bases). The CDR3 length is 14 residues. The V end was cut by 7 bases, the J end by 4 bases, with 14 bases between. Looked up from germline, CDR1 is MDHEN and CDR2 is SYDVKM. CDR3 protein: CASISAGGNQPQHF. The CDR3 DNA sequence: TGTGCCAGCATCTCGGCCGGGGGTAATCAGCCCCAGCATTTT. The variable domain in full, completed from reference TRBV28 and TRBJ1-5, reads DVKVTQSSRYLVKRTGEKVFLECVQDMDHENMFWYRQDPGLGLRLIYFSYDVKMKEKGDIPEGYSVSREKKERFSLILESASTNQTSMYLCASISAGGNQPQHFGDGTRLSIL.

The chain links TRBV19 to TRBJ2-7; 10 nucleotides line up with TRBD2. The CDR3 is 16 residues long. Per germline, CDR1 LNHDA and CDR2 SQIVND (reference sequence). With V trimmed by 0 bases and J by 5 bases, 7 bases remained unmatched. CDR3 DNA sequence: TGTGCCAGTAGTATAGATCAAGGGCTAGCGGGAGACGAGCAGTACTTC. It translates to CASSIDQGLAGDEQYF. Full variable domain (outside the CDR3, taken from reference TRBV19 and TRBJ2-7): DGGITQSPKYLFRKEGQNVTLSCEQNLNHDAMYWYRQDPGQGLRLIYYSQIVNDFQKGDIAEGYSVSREKKESFPLTVTSAQKNPTAFYLCASSIDQGLAGDEQYFGPGTRLTVT.

As DNA, the CDR3 is TGCGCCAGCAGCCGTGGGACAGGGGTCGAAGAGACCCAGTACTTC. Protein product: CASSRGTGVEETQYF. The chain combines TRBV4-1 with TRBJ2-5, with TRBD1 matching over 10 bases. The germline V gene encodes CDR1 MGHRA and CDR2 YSYEKL. The junction had 5 bases not matched to a gene; V was cut back by 4 bases and J by 3 bases. The CDR3 has 15 amino acids.

The sample holds one count of this clone. This sequence joins TRBV7-8 and TRBJ2-1; 8 nucleotides line up with TRBD1. The junction had 10 bases not matched to a gene; V was cut back by 1 base and J by 2 bases. The CDR3 has 18 amino acids. Germline lookup yields CDR1 SGHVS and CDR2 FQNEAQ. The CDR3 coding sequence is TGTGCCAGCAGCTTAGGGCGGGGCAGGGGGCTGACCTACAATGAGCAGTTCTTC. Translating gives CASSLGRGRGLTYNEQFF.

The V and J genes are TRBV4-1 and TRBJ2-1, with D possibly being TRBD2 (5 bases). The V end lost 6 bases, the J end lost 5 bases, and 17 bases lay between the germline ends. The V gene's germline CDR1 is MGHRA and CDR2 YSYEKL. There are 15 residues in the CDR3. The CDR3 DNA is TGCGCCAGCAGGATTACAAACGGACTTGACAATGAGCAGTTCTTC. Residues: CASRITNGLDNEQFF.

The V and J genes are TRBV6-5 and TRBJ2-2; D unresolved. Trimming cost V 0 bases and J 0 bases, with 5 bases left between them. The CDR3 length is 15 residues. CDR1 and CDR2 (germline): MNHEY, SVGAGI. The CDR3 DNA reads TGTGCCAGCAGTTACTCTCCCACGAACACCGGGGAGCTGTTTTTT. Translation: CASSYSPTNTGELFF.